The sequence of this T cell receptor beta chain was determined in a study of blood T cell repertoires in COVID-19. Study context: The analysed material was cDNA or gDNA that came from T cells, B-cell-depleted T cells, or PBMCs.

Profiled with immunoSEQ multiplex PCR; TCRdb holds only in-frame clones, not every one. The data show some 80,000 clones, with around 87% seen just once and 8% held by the top ten. The CDR3 consists of 13 residues. Trimming cost V 4 bases and J 2 bases, with 8 bases left between them. The chain carries TRBV12-3 or TRBV12-4 and TRBJ1-2; D is possibly TRBD1 (5 bases). The sequenced material came from peripheral blood. This clonotype was obtained from a man at least 80 years old with active or convalescent COVID-19. This CDR3 is CASSYGGNYGYTF. CDR3 bases: TGTGCCAGCAGTTATGGGGGGAACTATGGCTACACCTTC.